The 9 T cell receptor beta chains in this list originate from one sample, sequenced in a study of T cells in Graves' hyperthyroidism and ophthalmopathy. Amplification yielded TCR beta CDR3 regions, with RNA transcripts as the source. HTBI primers were employed in a first-round RT-PCR of the TCR CDR3. Each CDR3 protein is one row after TCRdb ran MiXCR on the multiplex PCR reads. The profile shows 450,000 to 600,000 distinct CDR3 sequences, 20% of them singletons. Sequencing input: blood. These receptors originate from a man aged 35 to 55 with Graves' ophthalmopathy.

This clonotype has a count of ten or more. The V gene is TRBV10-3, the J gene TRBJ2-3; TRBD1 matches at 8 bases. V shed 2 bases and J 2 bases; nucleotides not matched to a gene: 3. The CDR3 totals 15 residues. Germline values: CDR1 ENHRY, CDR2 SYGVKD. The CDR3 bases are TGTGCCATCAGTGAGGGTCAGGGGGCCACAGATACGCAGTATTTT. This translates into CAISEGQGATDTQYF.

This clonotype has a handful of counts. The chain recombines TRBV19 with TRBJ1-1, with TRBD1 as a possible D gene (6 bases). The CDR3 is 14 amino acids. V lost 3 bases, J lost 2 bases, and 10 bases lay in between. In germline, CDR1 is LNHDA, CDR2 SQIVND (reference sequence). The CDR3 loop is CASSMRGTNTEAFF. The CDR3 DNA follows: TGTGCCAGTAGTATGAGGGGGACCAACACTGAAGCTTTCTTT.

This clonotype was picked up a small number of times. This chain joins TRBV27 and TRBJ2-2, with D perhaps matching TRBD2 (5 bases). Germline V gene lookup returns CDR1 MNHEY and CDR2 SMNVEV (reference sequence). V was clipped by 7 bases and J by 5 bases, with 20 bases between them. This CDR3 region has 16 residues. DNA of the CDR3: TGTGCCAGCACTTCTCTGACGGTGAGAGGGACCGGGGAGCTGTTTTTT. This codes for CASTSLTVRGTGELFF.

The chain has TRBV5-6 and TRBJ2-1; D call uncertain. Germline V lookup: CDR1 SGHDT, CDR2 YYEEEE. V was trimmed by 2 bases and J by 8 bases, leaving 14 bases between them. CDR3 length: 14 residues. Here the CDR3 reads CASSLSGLLDEQFF. The CDR3 nucleotides read TGTGCCAGCAGCTTATCGGGCCTACTTGATGAGCAGTTCTTC.

This clonotype was detected ten times or more. The J gene is TRBJ2-1, the V gene TRBV28, with D uncertain. Germline values: CDR1 MDHEN, CDR2 SYDVKM. V was shortened by 4 bases and J by 7 bases, with 11 bases between the two germline ends. The CDR3 consists of 13 residues. DNA for the CDR3: TGTGCCAGCAGTTCGTCCCGCAGGAATGAGCAGTTCTTC. Protein: CASSSSRRNEQFF.

V usage is TRBV10-3 and J usage is TRBJ2-5; 8 bases are shared with TRBD2. There are 17 residues in the CDR3. Germline CDR1 ENHRY, CDR2 SYGVKD. V shed 3 bases, J shed 7 bases, and the junction held 16 bases outside the gene matches. CDR3 region: CAISETMGSGDSGTQYF. CDR3 coding DNA: TGTGCCATCAGTGAAACGATGGGTAGCGGGGACTCGGGGACCCAGTACTTC.

The chain combines TRBV30 with TRBJ1-1; TRBD1 matches 7 bases. Trimming at V came to 5 bases and at J to 11 bases, leaving 5 bases not matched to a gene. Looked up from germline, CDR1 is GTSNPN and CDR2 is SVGIG (reference sequence). The CDR3 loop spans 10 amino acids. The CDR3 coding sequence is TGTGCCTGGGGGCAGGGGGGGGCTTTCTTT. Its protein is CAWGQGGAFF. The full variable domain, its missing parts supplied by reference TRBV30 and TRBJ1-1, is SQTIHQWPATLVQPVGSPLSLECTVEGTSNPNLYWYRQAAGRGLQLLFYSVGIGQISSEVPQNLSASRPQDRQFILSSKKLLLSDSGFYLCAWGQGGAFFGQGTRLTVV.

This clonotype was detected many times. The CDR3: CASRPGTGTEAFF. The DNA for the CDR3 is TGTGCCAGCAGACCCGGGACAGGGACTGAAGCTTTCTTT. The chain employs TRBV28 and TRBJ1-1; TRBD1 matches 9 bases. The CDR3 is made up of 13 amino acids. The germline V gene has CDR1 MDHEN and CDR2 SYDVKM. The V and J ends lost 6 bases and 5 bases, in that order; junction bases with no gene match: 4.

This clonotype has ten or more counts. The chain carries TRBV7-8 and TRBJ2-2, with a weak D call TRBD2 (5 bases). Germline V lookup: CDR1 SGHVS, CDR2 FQNEAQ. Trimming took 1 base from V and 3 from J, leaving 15 bases between them. The CDR3 is 17 residues long. The CDR3 region has the DNA TGTGCCAGCAGCTTAGTAACTAGTCAGCGGTACACCGGGGAGCTGTTTTTT. It specifies CASSLVTSQRYTGELFF.